This T cell receptor beta chain was sequenced during a study of blood T cells in healthy people across ages. A second PCR, run for about 7 to 11 cycles, used a sample-barcoded 5' primer plus a J-beta primer mix. Each CDR3 protein gets one entry after TCRdb re-called the 5' RACE reads with MiXCR. There are about 620,000 distinct CDR3 sequences in the sample; roughly half occur only once, and less than 15% lies in the top ten. Sequences were obtained from blood. The origin of this receptor is a woman aged 80 or over in good health.

CDR3 amino acids: CASSLDPPGAEQFF. DNA of the CDR3: TGTGCCAGCAGCTTAGACCCCCCGGGGGCCGAGCAGTTCTTC. The J gene is TRBJ2-1, the V gene TRBV7-9; the D call may be TRBD1 or TRBD2 (6 bases each). Germline V gene data show CDR1 as SEHNR and CDR2 as FQNEAQ (reference sequence). Trimming left V 1 base short and J 10 bases short, with 14 bases between. This CDR3 is 14 amino acids long.